A single sample is the source of the 6 T cell receptor beta chains below, sequenced in a study of T cells after yellow fever vaccination. Each CDR3 protein is one row after TCRdb ran MiXCR on the 5' RACE reads. The sample carries around 310,000 distinct CDR3 sequences, 3.6% recorded once. The sample here was PBMCs, taken on the day of the yellow fever booster vaccination. Receptors originate from a young man who received the YFV17D yellow fever vaccine.

The sample holds many counts of this clonotype. The CDR3 region is CASSQAGPSSYEQYF. The CDR3 DNA reads as TGTGCCAGCAGCCAAGCGGGACCCAGCTCCTACGAGCAGTACTTC. The chain uses TRBV6-1 and TRBJ2-7; TRBD2 matches at 7 bases. With V trimmed by 6 bases and J by 0 bases, 8 bases remained unmatched. CDR1 and CDR2 (germline): MNHNS, SASEGT. The CDR3 covers 15 residues.

This clonotype showed up many times. The chain carries TRBV20-1 and TRBJ2-7; D is possibly TRBD1 (5 bases). CDR1 DFQATT and CDR2 SNEGSKA come from the germline V gene (reference sequence). The CDR3 runs 15 residues. V was shortened by 0 bases and J by 3 bases, with 15 bases between the two germline ends. In DNA form, the CDR3 reads TGCAGTGCTAGAGATATAACAGGCCCCAGCTACGAGCAGTACTTC. Translating it yields CSARDITGPSYEQYF.

The DNA of the CDR3 is TGTGCCAGCAGCATAAGCGGGTCTACCTACAATGAGCAGTTCTTC. This gives the protein CASSISGSTYNEQFF. This sequence joins TRBV7-3 and TRBJ2-1, with D maybe TRBD2 (6 bases). Germline V gene lookup returns CDR1 SGHTA and CDR2 FQGTGA. The CDR3 contains 15 residues. Trimming stripped 5 bases from V and 2 bases from J, with 13 bases between.

This clonotype occurred a few times. The chain employs TRBV6-6 and TRBJ2-7, with D hard to call. In germline, CDR1 is MNHNY, CDR2 SVGAGI (reference sequence). The CDR3 sequence is 14 residues long. Trimming shortened V by 0 bases and J by 2 bases, and 8 bases separated the two germline ends. The CDR3 is CASSYSTGTYEQYV. Written as DNA, the CDR3 is TGTGCCAGCAGTTACTCGACCGGAACCTACGAGCAGTACGTC.

This clonotype was recorded many times. The chain couples TRBV10-1 to TRBJ2-3; D is undetermined. CDR1 and CDR2 (germline): WNHNN, SYGVQD (reference sequence). The CDR3 is 13 amino acids. Trimming cost V 4 bases and J 1 base, with 6 bases left between them. The CDR3 nucleotides are TGCGCCAGCAGTGCAAGCGGCACAGATACGCAGTATTTT. Translated: CASSASGTDTQYF.

Many counts were recorded for this clonotype. The chain links TRBV20-1 to TRBJ2-4; D uncertain. Germline V gene sequence: CDR1 DFQATT, CDR2 SNEGSKA (reference sequence). The CDR3 is made up of 13 amino acids. The ends were cut back, 1 base at V and 2 bases at J, with 6 bases in the middle. The CDR3 sequence: CSARGDSKNIQYF. The CDR3 DNA reads as TGCAGTGCTAGAGGGGATTCCAAAAACATTCAGTACTTC.